The 2 T cell receptor beta chains below come from one sample, sequenced in a study of T cell clusters in autoimmune cytopenias. TRB rearrangements were amplified by touch-down multiplex PCR with mixed TRB-A/B primers. One entry per CDR3 protein, without DNA, is what TCRdb gives after re-calling the multiplex PCR reads. In total, the table holds about 6,400 distinct CDR3 sequences. Each sample's input was roughly 250 ng genomic DNA, about 38,000 genome equivalents. The data also belong to a second study, concerning T cell repertoires in aging, cancer and after chemotherapy.

The source material was peripheral blood. The source of these receptors is a human donor in good health.

V gene TRBV6-6 combines with J gene TRBJ1-1; TCRdb's D call, TRBD1, is unchecked because there is no DNA. The CDR3 extends over 14 amino acids. In germline, CDR1 is MNHNY, CDR2 SVGAGI (reference sequence). This CDR3 reads CASSTKGAVAEAFF.

V and J are TRBV30 and TRBJ1-6; the D gene TCRdb calls, TRBD1, cannot be checked with no DNA. The CDR3 contains 13 residues. Germline V CDR1 and CDR2: GTSNPN, SVGIG (reference sequence). The CDR3: CAWKIRAFSPLHF.